This T cell receptor beta chain was recovered during a study of shared clonotypes between healthy human individuals. Repertoires were generated with immunoSEQ multiplex PCR, while TCRdb's copy carries only in-frame clones and drops some. The sample lists around 2.1 million clones, around 93% occurring once. This CDR3 has 14 amino acids. The ends lost 3 bases at V and 7 bases at J; junction bases unmatched: 7. The V gene's germline CDR1 is SGDLS and CDR2 YYNGEE. Broader study findings: It was the non-shared clonotypes that had lower generation probabilities than clonotypes shared by all four donors.

On this clone itself: Antigen: not known.

It was CD45RO-negative cells, positively selected for CCR7, that made up naive CD8 cells, with terminally differentiated effector memory CD45RA+ cells excluded. Material: naive CD8+ T cells from PBMCs. The genes are TRBV9 and TRBJ2-7; TRBD2 aligns across 10 bases. This receptor was obtained from a man younger than 30 in good health. Some clones in this sample may be carry-over from other donors' samples. The CDR3 loop reads CASSAPSGRGEQYF. CDR3 bases: TGTGCCAGCAGCGCTCCGAGCGGGAGGGGGGAGCAGTACTTC.